The 10 T cell receptor beta chains below come from one sample, sequenced in a study of T cell repertoires in cytomegalovirus infection. TCRdb re-called the reads through MiXCR, storing one row per CDR3 protein. The data contain about 110,000 distinct CDR3 sequences, 30% to 35% of them singletons. Antigens of these TCRs are unknown. The sequencing used CD8+ T cells from cultured PBMCs, collected from culture after CMV antigen stimulation. These receptors were collected from a human donor in good health (CMV status not recorded). Some clones in this sample may be carry-over from other donors' samples.

This clonotype was counted a few times. V and J are TRBV23-1 and TRBJ2-7, with 7 bases lining up with TRBD1. TRBV23-1 is an ORF, and what it does is uncertain. V trimming: 3 bases; J trimming: 4 bases; junction bases outside the gene matches: 21. This CDR3 is 19 amino acids long. The chain's CDR3 is CASSHFPGQSLRVAYEQYF. In DNA form, the CDR3 reads TGCGCCAGCAGTCATTTCCCGGGACAGTCGCTCCGAGTAGCTTACGAGCAGTACTTC.

The chain combines TRBV5-1 with TRBJ2-1, with 8 nucleotides matching TRBD2. Unmatched junction bases numbered 10, after V lost 4 bases and J lost 4 bases. The CDR3 runs to 16 residues. Per the germline V gene, CDR1 is SGHRS and CDR2 is YFSETQ. The CDR3 sequence: CASSALSGGPYNEQFF. In DNA, the CDR3 is TGCGCCAGCAGCGCCCTCAGCGGGGGCCCTTACAATGAGCAGTTCTTC.

The rearrangement links TRBV6-2 or TRBV6-3 to TRBJ1-5; no firm D call. Germline lookup yields CDR1 MNHEY and CDR2 SVGEGT. V lost 2 bases and J lost 9, with 11 bases in between. The CDR3 length is 13 residues. CDR3 DNA sequence: TGTGCCAGCAGTTACGGCGCTATTTGGCCCCAGCATTTT. Translating gives CASSYGAIWPQHF.

This clonotype was found many times. The rearrangement uses TRBV15 and TRBJ2-7; no definite D call. CDR3 size: 15 residues. The V end lost 5 bases, the J end lost 3 bases, and 17 bases lay between the germline ends. Germline CDR1 LNHNV, CDR2 YYDKDF (reference sequence). The CDR3 DNA reads as TGTGCCACCAGCCGCGAGGTGGGCATCTTCTACGAGCAGTACTTC. It is translated as CATSREVGIFYEQYF.

This clonotype was seen a handful of times. The V and J genes are TRBV12-3 or TRBV12-4 and TRBJ1-1, with a tentative D call TRBD1 (5 bases). The CDR3 is 16 residues long. Between the trimmed V and J ends, which lost 5 bases and 0 bases, there was a span of 16 bases. The CDR3 reads CASSDSRGRLNTEAFF. The CDR3 nucleotides read TGTGCCAGCAGTGACAGTCGTGGCAGATTGAACACTGAAGCTTTCTTT.

This clonotype was observed a few times. This chain uses TRBV6-1 with TRBJ1-2; D might be TRBD1 (6 bases). Deletions cut 7 bases from V and 2 bases from J, with 14 bases between. The CDR3 extends over 14 amino acids. CDR1 is MNHNS and CDR2 is SASEGT in the germline V gene. The CDR3 is CASTGWQGNYGYTF. The CDR3 coding sequence is TGTGCCAGCACTGGGTGGCAGGGGAACTATGGCTACACCTTC.

This clonotype was found many times. This chain uses TRBV7-8 with TRBJ1-4; maybe TRBD1 (5 bases). Trimming removed 4 bases from V and 0 bases from J, with 24 bases in between. This CDR3 comprises 20 residues. The germline V gene has CDR1 SGHVS and CDR2 FQNEAQ. CDR3 sequence: CASSSVKAGLTFPTNEKLFF. The CDR3 DNA reads TGTGCCAGCAGCTCCGTGAAGGCAGGGCTGACTTTCCCAACTAATGAAAAACTGTTTTTT.

The chain couples TRBV2 to TRBJ2-2; 8 bases are shared with TRBD1. The trim removed 11 bases at V and 6 bases at J, leaving 8 bases unmatched. CDR3 length equals 13 residues. From germline, CDR1 is SNHLY and CDR2 FYNNEI. CDR3 bases: TGTGCCCCTAGGACAGGGATCTCCGGGGAGCTGTTTTTT. Translation: CAPRTGISGELFF.

V gene TRBV7-2 combines with J gene TRBJ1-2, with D tentatively TRBD1 (6 bases). Trimming took 1 base from V and 2 from J, leaving 17 bases between them. Looked up from germline, CDR1 is SGHTA and CDR2 is FQGNSA. CDR3 length equals 17 residues. In DNA, the CDR3 is TGTGCCAGCAGCTTAGTGCCAGGGGCGGGGGACAACTATGGCTACACCTTC. It codes for CASSLVPGAGDNYGYTF.

This clonotype was seen only a few times. J is TRBJ1-5 and V is TRBV7-6; D call uncertain. This CDR3 is built from 12 residues. CDR1 SGHVS and CDR2 FNYEAQ come from the germline V gene. Trimming left V 1 base short and J 5 bases short, with 3 bases between. In DNA form, the CDR3 reads TGTGCCAGCAGCTTAGAGCATCAGCCCCAGCATTTT. Translation gives CASSLEHQPQHF.